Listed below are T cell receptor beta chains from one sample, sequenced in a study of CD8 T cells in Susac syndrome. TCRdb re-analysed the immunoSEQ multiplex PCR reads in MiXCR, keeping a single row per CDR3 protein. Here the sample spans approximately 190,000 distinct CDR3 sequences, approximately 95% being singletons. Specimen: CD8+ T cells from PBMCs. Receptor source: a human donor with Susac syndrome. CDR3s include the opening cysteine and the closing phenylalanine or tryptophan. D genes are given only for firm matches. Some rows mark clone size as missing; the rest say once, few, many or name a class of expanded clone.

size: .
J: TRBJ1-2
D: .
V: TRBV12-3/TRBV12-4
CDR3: CASSLAQSANYGYTF
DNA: TGTGCCAGCAGTTTAGCGCAGTCAGCTAACTATGGCTACACCTTC

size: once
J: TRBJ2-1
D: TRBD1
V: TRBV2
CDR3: CASSQGVGAEQFF
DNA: TGTGCCAGCAGCCAGGGGGTGGGGGCTGAGCAGTTCTTC

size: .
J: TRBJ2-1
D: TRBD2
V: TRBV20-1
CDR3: CSAVELAGVGNEQFF
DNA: TGCAGTGCTGTCGAACTAGCGGGAGTAGGTAATGAGCAGTTCTTC

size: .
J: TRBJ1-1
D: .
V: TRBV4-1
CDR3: CASSQDRAEAFF
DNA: TGCGCCAGCAGCCAAGATAGGGCGGAAGCTTTCTTT

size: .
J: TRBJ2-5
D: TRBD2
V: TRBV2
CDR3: CASSLAGGLQTQYF
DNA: TGTGCCAGCTCACTAGCGGGGGGTCTTCAGACCCAGTACTTC

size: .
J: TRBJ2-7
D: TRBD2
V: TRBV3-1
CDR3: CASSQGGLAGWEQYF
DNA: TGTGCCAGCAGCCAAGGCGGGCTAGCGGGATGGGAGCAGTACTTC

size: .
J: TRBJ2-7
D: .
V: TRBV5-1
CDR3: CASSETDSYEQYF
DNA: TGCGCCAGCAGCGAGACGGACTCCTACGAGCAGTACTTC

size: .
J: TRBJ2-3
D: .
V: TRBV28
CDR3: CASSLGSGTDTQYF
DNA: TGTGCCAGCAGTTTAGGGAGTGGAACAGATACGCAGTATTTT

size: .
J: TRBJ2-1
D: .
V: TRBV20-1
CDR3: CSASSPSQGRNEQFF
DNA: TGCAGTGCTAGCAGTCCAAGTCAGGGTAGAAATGAGCAGTTCTTC

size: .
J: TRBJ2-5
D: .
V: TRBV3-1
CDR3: CASSQEGGETQYF
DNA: TGTGCCAGCAGCCAAGAAGGGGGGGAGACCCAGTACTTC

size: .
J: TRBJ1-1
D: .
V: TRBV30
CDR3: CAWSVQRKTEAFF
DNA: TGTGCCTGGAGTGTACAGCGCAAAACTGAAGCTTTCTTT

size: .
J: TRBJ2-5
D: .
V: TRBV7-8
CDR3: CASSLGLIGRQETQYF
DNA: TGTGCCAGCAGCTTAGGGTTAATAGGGAGACAAGAGACCCAGTACTTC

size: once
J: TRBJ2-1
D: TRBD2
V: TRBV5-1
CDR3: CASSLGLTSGGPLNEQFF
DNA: TGCGCCAGCAGCTTGGGATTGACTAGCGGGGGACCACTCAATGAGCAGTTCTTC

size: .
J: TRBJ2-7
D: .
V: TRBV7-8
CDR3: CASSSQGGPGEQYF
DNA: TGTGCCAGCAGCTCCCAAGGGGGGCCAGGCGAGCAGTACTTC

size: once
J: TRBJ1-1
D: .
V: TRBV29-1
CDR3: CSVVQARTMNTEAFF
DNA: TGCAGCGTTGTACAGGCAAGGACTATGAACACTGAAGCTTTCTTT

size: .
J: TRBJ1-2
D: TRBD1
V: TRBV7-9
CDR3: CASSSRTGESFGYTF
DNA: TGTGCCAGCAGCAGCCGGACAGGGGAAAGTTTTGGCTACACCTTC

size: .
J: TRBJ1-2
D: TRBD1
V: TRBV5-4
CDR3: CASSRDRITGYTF
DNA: TGTGCCAGCAGCCGGGACAGAATAACTGGCTACACCTTC

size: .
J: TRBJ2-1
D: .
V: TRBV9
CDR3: CASSVATGPNEQFF
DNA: TGTGCCAGCAGCGTAGCTACCGGGCCTAATGAGCAGTTCTTC

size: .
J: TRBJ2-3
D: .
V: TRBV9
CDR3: CASSGDPNPTDTQYF
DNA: TGTGCCAGCAGCGGGGACCCAAACCCCACAGATACGCAGTATTTT

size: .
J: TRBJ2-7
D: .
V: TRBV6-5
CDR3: CASKEGTSYEQYF
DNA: TGTGCCAGCAAGGAGGGGACCTCCTACGAGCAGTACTTC

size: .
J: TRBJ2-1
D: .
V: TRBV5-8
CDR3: CASSFEGEFWGEQFF
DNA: TGTGCCAGCAGCTTCGAGGGGGAATTTTGGGGTGAGCAGTTCTTC

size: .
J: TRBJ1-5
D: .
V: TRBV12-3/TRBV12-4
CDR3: CASTNGDQPQHF
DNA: TGTGCCAGCACTAATGGCGATCAGCCCCAGCATTTT

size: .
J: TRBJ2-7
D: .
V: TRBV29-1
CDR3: CSVRTLYEQYF
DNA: TGCAGCGTTCGGACTCTCTACGAGCAGTACTTC

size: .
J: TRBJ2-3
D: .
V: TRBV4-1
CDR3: CASSQGEWPGADTQYF
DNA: TGCGCCAGCAGCCAAGGTGAATGGCCCGGAGCAGATACGCAGTATTTT

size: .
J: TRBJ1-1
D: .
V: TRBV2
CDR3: CASSVAGSTEAFF
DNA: TGTGCCAGCAGTGTTGCAGGGTCTACTGAAGCTTTCTTT

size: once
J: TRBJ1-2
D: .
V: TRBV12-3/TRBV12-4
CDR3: CASSFSFNYGYTF
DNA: TGTGCCAGCAGTTTTAGTTTTAACTATGGCTACACCTTC

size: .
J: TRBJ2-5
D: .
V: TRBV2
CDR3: CASSGQNRQETQYF
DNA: TGTGCCAGCAGTGGACAGAACAGACAAGAGACCCAGTACTTC

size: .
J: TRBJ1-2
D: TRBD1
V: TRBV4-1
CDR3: CASSQDSTGQLYGYTF
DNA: TGCGCCAGCAGCCAAGATAGTACGGGACAGCTTTATGGCTACACCTTC

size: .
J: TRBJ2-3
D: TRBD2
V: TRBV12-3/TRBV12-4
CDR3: CASSPGLAGGSTDTQYF
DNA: TGTGCCAGCAGTCCCGGACTAGCGGGGGGATCCACAGATACGCAGTATTTT

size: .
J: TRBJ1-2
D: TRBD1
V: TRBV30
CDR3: CAWRFAQGYGYTF
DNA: TGTGCCTGGAGATTTGCACAGGGGTATGGCTACACCTTC

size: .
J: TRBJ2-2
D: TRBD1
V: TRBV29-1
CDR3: CSVEDNRGVTGELFF
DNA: TGCAGCGTGGAAGACAACAGGGGGGTCACCGGGGAGCTGTTTTTT

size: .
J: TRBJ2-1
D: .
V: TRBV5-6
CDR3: CASSLEPLGVNEQFF
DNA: TGTGCCAGCAGCTTAGAACCCTTGGGGGTCAATGAGCAGTTCTTC

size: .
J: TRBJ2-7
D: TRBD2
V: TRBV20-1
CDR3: CSARDQGSGPSYEQYF
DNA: TGCAGTGCTAGAGATCAGGGTAGCGGGCCCTCCTACGAGCAGTACTTC

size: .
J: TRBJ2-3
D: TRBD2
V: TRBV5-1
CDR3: CASSFSSGGTDTQYF
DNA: TGCGCCAGCAGCTTCTCTAGCGGAGGCACAGATACGCAGTATTTT

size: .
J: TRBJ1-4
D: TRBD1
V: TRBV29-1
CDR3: CSVELPGQEGEKLFF
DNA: TGCAGCGTTGAACTGCCGGGACAGGAGGGAGAAAAACTGTTTTTT

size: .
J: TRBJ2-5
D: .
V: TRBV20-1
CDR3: CSASGWDLQETQYF
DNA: TGCAGTGCTAGTGGGTGGGACCTCCAAGAGACCCAGTACTTC

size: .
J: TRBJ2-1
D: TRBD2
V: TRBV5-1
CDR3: CASSLDTGGSEQFF
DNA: TGCGCCAGCAGCTTGGATACGGGGGGGAGTGAGCAGTTCTTC

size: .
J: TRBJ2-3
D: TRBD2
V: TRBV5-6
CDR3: CASSSGASGGASADTQYF
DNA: TGTGCCAGCAGCTCCGGGGCTAGCGGGGGGGCCAGTGCAGATACGCAGTATTTT

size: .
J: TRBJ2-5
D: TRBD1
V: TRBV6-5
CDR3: CASSYSTGDFETQYF
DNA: TGTGCCAGCAGTTACTCGACAGGGGATTTCGAGACCCAGTACTTC

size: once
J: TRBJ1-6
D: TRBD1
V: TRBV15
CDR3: CATSRDRPGGNNSPLHF
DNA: TGTGCCACCAGCAGAGATCGTCCAGGGGGGAATAATTCACCCCTCCACTTT

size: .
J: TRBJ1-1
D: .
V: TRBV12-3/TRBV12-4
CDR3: CASSLESPNTEAFF
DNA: TGTGCCAGCAGTTTGGAGAGCCCGAACACTGAAGCTTTCTTT